This T cell receptor beta chain came from a study of blood T cell repertoires in COVID-19. Study information: PBMCs, B-cell-depleted T cells, or T cells were the source of the cDNA or gDNA that made up the material.

In the original processing: Estimates of nucleated cell counts were drawn from the amplification of reference gene primers. Data came from immunoSEQ multiplex PCR; TCRdb stores just in-frame clones and leaves some out. V and J calls and clone size are given by that table; D and trimming were obtained from the DNA. This sample yields around 72,000 clones, of which 80% to 90% are seen a single time; roughly 22% belongs to the top ten. Germline V CDR1 and CDR2: SEHNR, FQNEAQ (reference sequence). Losses at the gene ends were 2 bases for V and 3 bases for J; bases not matched to a gene: 6. This CDR3 is built from 15 residues.

This sequence originates from a woman aged 70 to 79 with acute or convalescent COVID-19. The rearrangement joins TRBV7-9 to TRBJ1-2, with 7 bases fitting TRBD1. Sequenced material: peripheral blood. The CDR3 region has the DNA TGTGCCAGCAGCTTAACGGGACAGTTACACTATGGCTACACCTTC. It codes for CASSLTGQLHYGYTF.